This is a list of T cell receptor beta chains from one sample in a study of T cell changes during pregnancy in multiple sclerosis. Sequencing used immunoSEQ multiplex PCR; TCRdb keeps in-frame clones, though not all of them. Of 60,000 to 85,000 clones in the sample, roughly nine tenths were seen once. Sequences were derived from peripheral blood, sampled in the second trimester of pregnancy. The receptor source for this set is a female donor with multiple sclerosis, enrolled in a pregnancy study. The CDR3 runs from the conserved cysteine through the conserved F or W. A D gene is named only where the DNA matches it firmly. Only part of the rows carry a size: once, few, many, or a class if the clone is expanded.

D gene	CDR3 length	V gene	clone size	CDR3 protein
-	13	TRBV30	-	CAWSVGSDYGYTF
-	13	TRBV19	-	CASSMWENSPLHF
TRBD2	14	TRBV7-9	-	CASSYLGGPGEQYF
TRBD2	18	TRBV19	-	CASEPGLAGGSAFNEQFF
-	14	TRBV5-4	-	CASSQADSSYEQYF
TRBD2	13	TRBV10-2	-	CASSTSGGYEQYF
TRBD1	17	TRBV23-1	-	CASSQADRGLSLYGYTF
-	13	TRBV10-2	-	CASRDLIQGTQYF
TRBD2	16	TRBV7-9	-	CASSQTAGGPTDTQYF
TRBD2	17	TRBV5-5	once	CASSLAPLAGLRDEQFF
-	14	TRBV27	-	CASSFGGKYNEQFF
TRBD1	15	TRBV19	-	CASSIDPAGGRGYTF
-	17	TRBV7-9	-	CASSLGGGDVARSPLHF
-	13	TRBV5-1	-	CASSFSGEGELFF
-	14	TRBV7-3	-	CASGSGVRAGELFF
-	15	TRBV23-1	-	CASDRGYRSYNEQFF
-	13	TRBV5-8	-	CASSFTGVYEQYF
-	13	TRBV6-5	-	CASSWGGNQPQHF
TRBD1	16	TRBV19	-	CASSIGGGANTGELFF
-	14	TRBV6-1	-	CASSDSGRTTEAFF
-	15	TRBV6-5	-	CASRRDPGGDEKLFF
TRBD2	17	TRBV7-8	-	CASSLGGTSGSINEQFF
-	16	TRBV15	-	CATSQERAVNMATQYF
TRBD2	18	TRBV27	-	CASSPRPGGPSRGYEQYF
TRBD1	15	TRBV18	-	CASSPGTGAYNEQFF
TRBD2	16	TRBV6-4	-	CASSDSISGRASEQFF
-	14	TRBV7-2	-	CASMAAGAQETQYF
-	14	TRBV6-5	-	CASTIQGTNTEAFF
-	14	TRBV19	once	CASCFVGVNQPQHF
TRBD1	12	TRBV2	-	CASGGTGGTQYF
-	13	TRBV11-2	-	CASSLYSTDTQYF
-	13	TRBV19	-	CASTQDGAYEQYF
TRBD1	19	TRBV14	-	CASSQEVWTGRAENTEAFF
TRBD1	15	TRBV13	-	CASSTSEQGDGFVFF
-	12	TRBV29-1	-	CSVHRGGTEAFF
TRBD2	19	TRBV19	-	CASSLIFGTGLADHNEQFF
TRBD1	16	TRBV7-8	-	CASSLGDRAGANVLTF
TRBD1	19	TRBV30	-	CAWSVYPGQGYSGANVLTF
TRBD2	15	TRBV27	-	CASSFRWTSRYEQYF
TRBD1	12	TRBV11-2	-	CASSPGGHGYTF
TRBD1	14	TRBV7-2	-	CASSLTGAGETQYF
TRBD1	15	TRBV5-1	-	CASSLYRGNTGELFF
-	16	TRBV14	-	CASSPGGSPSNQPQHF
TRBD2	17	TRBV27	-	CASSSNRGLAGVNEQFF
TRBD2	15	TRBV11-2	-	CASSWTSGPQETQYF